The 21 T cell receptor beta chains below all came from one sample that was sequenced in a study of glioma-infiltrating T cells. Using RNA template, CDR3s of TCR alpha and beta were amplified with iRepertoire arm-PCR. TCRdb ran MiXCR on the multiplex PCR reads and lists one entry per CDR3 protein. The sample holds over 130,000 distinct CDR3 sequences; roughly two fifths are singletons and the top ten take more than 15%. Material for sequencing was glioma tissue, nonneoplastic brain tissue, or PBMCs (not recorded which). These receptors were obtained from a human donor with low-grade glioma or glioblastoma, undergoing nonglioma brain surgery, or in good health (not recorded which).

The rearrangement joins TRBV6-1 to TRBJ2-1; a possible D gene is TRBD1 (7 bases). Germline V CDR1 and CDR2: MNHNS, SASEGT. Trimming shortened V by 7 bases and J by 3 bases, and 16 bases separated the two germline ends. This CDR3 region has 15 residues. The CDR3 region is CASIAAGGLYNEQFF. CDR3 coding DNA: TGTGCCAGCATCGCGGCAGGGGGACTCTACAATGAGCAGTTCTTC.

The rearrangement uses TRBV14 and TRBJ2-5, with a tentative D call TRBD1 (5 bases). Germline V gene sequence: CDR1 SGHDN, CDR2 FVKESK. The CDR3 is 15 residues long. The ends were cut back, 2 bases at V and 4 bases at J, with 14 bases in the middle. CDR3 region: CASSQIDSPRETQYF. In DNA form, the CDR3 reads TGTGCCAGCAGCCAAATAGACAGCCCCAGAGAGACCCAGTACTTC. The full variable domain, its missing parts supplied by reference TRBV14 and TRBJ2-5, is EAGVTQFPSHSVIEKGQTVTLRCDPISGHDNLYWYRRVMGKEIKFLLHFVKESKQDESGMPNNRFLAERTGGTYSTLKVQPAELEDSGVYFCASSQIDSPRETQYFGPGTRLLVL.

J is TRBJ2-5 and V is TRBV20-1; 11 bases agree with TRBD2. This CDR3 is built from 15 residues. Per germline, CDR1 DFQATT and CDR2 SNEGSKA (reference sequence). The junction had 9 bases not matched to a gene; V was cut back by 7 bases and J by 2 bases. The chain's CDR3 is CSVTTSGSQQETQYF. DNA for the CDR3: TGCAGTGTCACAACTAGCGGGAGTCAACAAGAGACCCAGTACTTC.

This clonotype has only a few counts. This chain connects TRBV7-9 to TRBJ1-4; TRBD1 is a possible D gene (6 bases). The CDR3 is made up of 15 amino acids. Germline CDR1 and CDR2: SEHNR and FQNEAQ (reference sequence). V was shortened by 5 bases and J by 2 bases, with 12 bases between the two germline ends. The chain's CDR3 is CASSTPGATNEKLFF. Here the CDR3 DNA reads TGTGCCAGCAGCACCCCAGGGGCGACTAATGAAAAACTGTTTTTT.

The chain uses TRBV4-3 and TRBJ1-2; 7 bases are a match to TRBD1. The germline V gene has CDR1 LGHNA and CDR2 YSLEER. The CDR3 has 15 residues. Trimming removed 0 bases from V and 0 bases from J; junction bases left unmatched: 1. CDR3 DNA: TGCGCCAGCAGCCAAGACAGGGGGGCTAACTATGGCTACACCTTC. This gives the protein CASSQDRGANYGYTF.

This clonotype has more than one count but fewer than ten. This chain links TRBV7-9 with TRBJ1-4, with 8 positions matching TRBD1. Trimming took 11 bases from V and 10 from J; bases not matched to a gene: 12. Germline values: CDR1 SEHNR, CDR2 FQNEAQ (reference sequence). The CDR3 runs to 13 residues. CDR3 loop: CACTGQGSGKLFF. Written as DNA, the CDR3 is TGTGCCTGCACCGGACAGGGCAGTGGAAAACTGTTTTTT.

The table lists this clonotype with a few counts. The genes are TRBV27 and TRBJ1-5; D not certain. The germline V gene encodes CDR1 MNHEY and CDR2 SMNVEV (reference sequence). V lost 6 bases to trimming and J lost 1 base, with 10 bases between them. This CDR3 has 14 amino acids. CDR3 region: CASRTLGSNQPQHF. The CDR3 nucleotides read TGTGCCAGCAGAACTTTGGGGAGCAATCAGCCCCAGCATTTT.

The chain links TRBV29-1 to TRBJ2-1, with D possibly being TRBD1 or TRBD2 (5 bases each). The ends were cut back, 3 bases at V and 3 bases at J, with 12 bases in the middle. The CDR3 runs 14 residues. Germline CDR1 and CDR2: SQVTM and ANQGSEA. The CDR3 reads CSVDGGSFYNEQFF. The CDR3 DNA is TGCAGCGTTGATGGGGGATCTTTCTACAATGAGCAGTTCTTC.

This chain uses TRBV6-2 or TRBV6-3 with TRBJ2-3; 7 bases align to TRBD2. The trim removed 8 bases at V and 5 bases at J, leaving 10 bases unmatched. The CDR3 is 14 residues long. CDR1 is MNHEY, CDR2 SVGEGT, per germline. CDR3 nucleotides: TGTGCCAGCCGGAGCGGGGTAGTCCTAGATACGCAGTATTTT. Amino acids: CASRSGVVLDTQYF.

This clonotype has just a few counts. The chain combines TRBV7-2 with TRBJ2-5; D gene ambiguous. Per germline, CDR1 SGHTA and CDR2 FQGNSA. Trimming shortened V by 3 bases and J by 4 bases, and 15 bases separated the two germline ends. CDR3 length: 15 residues. The CDR3 sequence: CASSLNSIGRETQYF. In DNA, the CDR3 is TGTGCCAGCAGCTTGAACTCGATAGGGCGAGAGACCCAGTACTTC.

This clonotype turned up a few times. The V and J genes are TRBV6-1 and TRBJ1-5, with TRBD1 matching over 8 bases. Germline V gene data show CDR1 as MNHNS and CDR2 as SASEGT. The CDR3 loop spans 13 amino acids. V lost 7 bases and J lost 6; bases outside the gene matches: 5. The CDR3 DNA reads as TGTGCCAGCAAGCAGGGGGCTACTCAGCCCCAGCATTTT. It yields the protein CASKQGATQPQHF.

This clonotype has a count of ten or more. The V gene is TRBV28, the J gene TRBJ1-1; no firm D call. The CDR3 is made up of 12 amino acids. Trimming removed 5 bases from V and 0 bases from J, with 4 bases in between. Per the germline V gene, CDR1 is MDHEN and CDR2 is SYDVKM. This CDR3 is CASSTMNTEAFF. The CDR3 DNA reads TGTGCCAGCAGTACGATGAACACTGAAGCTTTCTTT.

Here the CDR3 DNA reads TGTGCCACCGCCCTTTCGGGGGCGAGGAGAGGCTACACCTTC. This encodes CATALSGARRGYTF. This chain links TRBV25-1 with TRBJ1-2; possible D gene TRBD1, 6 bases. Deletions cut 10 bases from V and 8 bases from J, with 23 bases between. The CDR3 has 14 amino acids. The germline V gene encodes CDR1 MGHDK and CDR2 SYGVNS.

V gene TRBV2 combines with J gene TRBJ1-1; TRBD1 agrees at 7 bases. With 6 bases clipped from V and 3 bases from J, the junction kept 4 bases outside the gene matches. This CDR3 contains 13 residues. Germline V gives CDR1 SNHLY, CDR2 FYNNEI. As DNA, the CDR3 is TGTGCCAGCAGGGGACAGAGAGACACTGAAGCTTTCTTT. Its translation is CASRGQRDTEAFF.

The rearrangement joins TRBV4-3 to TRBJ1-2; 11 nucleotides match TRBD1. V shed 3 bases, J shed 2 bases, and the junction held 5 bases outside the gene matches. CDR3 size: 16 residues. Germline V gene sequence: CDR1 LGHNA, CDR2 YSLEER. Here the CDR3 reads CASSQGQGGPNYGYTF. CDR3 nucleotide sequence: TGCGCCAGCAGCCAGGGACAGGGGGGCCCCAACTATGGCTACACCTTC.

The chain uses TRBV6-2 or TRBV6-3 and TRBJ2-7, with D perhaps TRBD1 (5 bases). Trimming removed 2 bases at V and 0 bases at J, with 8 bases between. Per germline, CDR1 MNHEY and CDR2 SVGEGT. The CDR3 extends over 14 amino acids. CDR3: CASSYRGSSYEQYF. For the CDR3, the DNA is TGTGCCAGCAGTTACAGGGGAAGCTCCTACGAGCAGTACTTC.

The genes are TRBV6-6 and TRBJ1-6; D is unresolved. Germline loops: CDR1 MNHNY, CDR2 SVGAGI (reference sequence). V lost 2 bases to trimming and J lost 10 bases, with 9 bases between them. This CDR3 is built from 13 residues. CDR3 DNA sequence: TGTGCCAGCAGTTACCAGGCCAGCTCACCCCTCCACTTT. Its protein is CASSYQASSPLHF.

CDR3 DNA sequence: TGTGCCAGCAGCCCCCACGTTAATCAGCCCCAGCATTTT. It encodes CASSPHVNQPQHF. The chain recombines TRBV7-2 with TRBJ1-5; unclear D gene. Germline-derived CDR1 and CDR2 are SGHTA and FQGNSA. This CDR3 region has 13 residues. V lost 5 bases and J 4 bases, leaving 9 bases between the germline ends. The full variable domain, with the rest looked up from reference TRBV7-2 and TRBJ1-5, is GAGVSQSPSNKVTEKGKDVELRCDPISGHTALYWYRQSLGQGLEFLIYFQGNSAPDKSGLPSDRFSAERTGGSVSTLTIQRTQQEDSAVYLCASSPHVNQPQHFGDGTRLSIL.

The chain recombines TRBV6-1 with TRBJ2-6, with D tentatively TRBD1 (6 bases). CDR1 is MNHNS and CDR2 is SASEGT in the germline V gene. The CDR3 contains 15 residues. Trimming took 4 bases from V and 2 from J, leaving 9 bases between them. The CDR3 region has the DNA TGTGCCAGCAGTGGACAGGAGACTGGGGCCAACGTCCTGACTTTC. Translating it yields CASSGQETGANVLTF.

The sample holds a few counts of this clonotype. This chain joins TRBV27 and TRBJ2-1; 10 bases agree with TRBD2. The CDR3 length is 13 residues. The germline gives CDR1 MNHEY, CDR2 SMNVEV (reference sequence). V trimming: 5 bases; J trimming: 6 bases; junction bases outside the gene matches: 1. CDR3 in amino acids: CASSRLAGNEQFF. The CDR3 nucleotides are TGTGCCAGCAGTCGACTAGCGGGCAATGAGCAGTTCTTC.

This clonotype showed up many times. CDR3: CSGTVLGELFF. In nucleotides, the CDR3 is TGCAGCGGGACTGTACTGGGGGAGCTGTTTTTT. The chain recombines TRBV29-1 with TRBJ2-2, with a possible D match to TRBD2 (5 bases). The germline V gene has CDR1 SQVTM and CDR2 ANQGSEA. The CDR3 runs 11 residues. The V gene lost 7 bases and the J gene lost 8 bases, with 11 bases spanning the gap.